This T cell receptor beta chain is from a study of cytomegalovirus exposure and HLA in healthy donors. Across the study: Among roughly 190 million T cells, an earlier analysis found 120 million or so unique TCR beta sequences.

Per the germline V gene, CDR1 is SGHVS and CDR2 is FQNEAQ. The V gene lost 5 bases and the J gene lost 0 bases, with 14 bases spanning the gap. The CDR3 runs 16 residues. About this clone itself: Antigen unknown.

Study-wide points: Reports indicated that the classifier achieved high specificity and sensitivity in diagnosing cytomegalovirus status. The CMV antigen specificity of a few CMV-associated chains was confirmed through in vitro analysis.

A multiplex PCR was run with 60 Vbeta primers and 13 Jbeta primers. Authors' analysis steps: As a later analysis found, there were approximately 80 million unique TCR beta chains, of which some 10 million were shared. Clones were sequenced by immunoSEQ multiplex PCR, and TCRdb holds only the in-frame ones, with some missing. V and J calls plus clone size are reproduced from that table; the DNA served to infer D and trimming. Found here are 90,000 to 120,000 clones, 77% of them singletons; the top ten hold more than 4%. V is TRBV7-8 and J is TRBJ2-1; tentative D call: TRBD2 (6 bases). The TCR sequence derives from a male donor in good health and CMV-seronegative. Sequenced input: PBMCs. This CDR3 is CASSKMGLSSYNEQFF. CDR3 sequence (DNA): TGTGCCAGCAGCAAAATGGGACTCAGCTCCTACAATGAGCAGTTCTTC. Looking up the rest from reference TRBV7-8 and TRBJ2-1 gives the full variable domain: GAGVSQSPRYKVAKRGQDVALRCDPISGHVSLFWYQQALGQGPEFLTYFQNEAQLDKSGLPSDRFFAERPEGSVSTLKIQRTQQEDSAVYLCASSKMGLSSYNEQFFGPGTRLTVL.